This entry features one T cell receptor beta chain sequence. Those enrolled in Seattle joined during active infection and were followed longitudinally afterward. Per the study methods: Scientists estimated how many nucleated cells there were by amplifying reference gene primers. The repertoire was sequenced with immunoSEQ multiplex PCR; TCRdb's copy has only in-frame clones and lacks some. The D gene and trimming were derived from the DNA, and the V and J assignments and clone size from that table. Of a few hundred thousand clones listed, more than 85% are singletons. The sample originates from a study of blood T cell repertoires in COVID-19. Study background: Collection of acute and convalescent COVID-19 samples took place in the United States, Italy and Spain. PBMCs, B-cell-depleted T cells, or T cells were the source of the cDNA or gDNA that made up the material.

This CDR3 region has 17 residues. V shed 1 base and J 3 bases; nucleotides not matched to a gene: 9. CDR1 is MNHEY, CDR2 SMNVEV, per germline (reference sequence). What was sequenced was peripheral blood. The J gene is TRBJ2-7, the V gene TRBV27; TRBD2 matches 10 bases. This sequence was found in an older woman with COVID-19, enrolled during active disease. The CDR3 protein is CASSLFLRASGSYEQYF. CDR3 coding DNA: TGTGCCAGCAGTTTATTCTTACGGGCTAGCGGGAGCTACGAGCAGTACTTC.